The clone carrying this T cell receptor beta chain has only a few counts. The sample belongs to a study of identical twins. MiXCR was run by TCRdb on the 5' RACE reads, yielding one entry per CDR3 protein. The table has approximately 220,000 distinct CDR3 sequences, about a tenth seen once. The TCR comes from a woman under 30 in good health. Sample: memory (CD45RO+) T cells sorted from blood.

In DNA form, the CDR3 reads TGTGCCACCAGCAGAGCTAGGGTCACAGATACGCAGTATTTT. This gives the protein CATSRARVTDTQYF. V is TRBV15 and J is TRBJ2-3, with D unresolved. Germline loops: CDR1 LNHNV, CDR2 YYDKDF (reference sequence). The CDR3 has 14 residues. V lost 1 base, J lost 2 bases, and 7 bases lay in between.